What follows describes a single T cell receptor beta chain. The protocol was immunoSEQ multiplex PCR, while the TCRdb copy is restricted to in-frame clones and leaves out a portion. The data show some 300,000 clones, with 85% to 90% seen just once and over 1% held by the top ten. The sample belongs to a study of blood T cell repertoires in COVID-19. The sequence came from a man aged 70-80 years with acute or convalescent COVID-19. Sequencing was done on a sample of peripheral blood.

CDR3 protein: CASSESGGRQQFF. The CDR3 DNA is TGCGCCAGCAGTGAGTCGGGGGGTCGGCAACAGTTCTTC. The chain couples TRBV10-1 to TRBJ2-1, with D perhaps TRBD2 (6 bases). Deletions cut 0 bases from V and 13 bases from J, with 13 bases between. The CDR3 is 13 residues long. Germline CDR1 and CDR2: WNHNN and SYGVQD (reference sequence).